This TCR beta chain was sequenced for a study of graft-versus-host responses after intestinal transplantation. A single count supports this clone. Its antigen remains unidentified. The CDR3 runs 14 residues. With V trimmed by 4 bases and J by 4 bases, 7 bases remained unmatched. The germline V gene has CDR1 SGHRS and CDR2 YFSETQ. Sequenced by immunoSEQ multiplex PCR; TCRdb stores in-frame clones only, minus some. The table lists fewer than 65,000 clones, around 90% of them singletons, with approximately 0.56% in the top ten. The chain joins TRBV5-1 to TRBJ2-7; 8 positions match TRBD2. Sequences were derived from unstimulated CD4+ T cells sorted from spleen or lymph node cells, sampled before transplant. The sequence was collected from a human donor who was the organ donor for an intestinal transplant. CDR3 coding DNA: TGCGCCAGCAGCCCTGGGGGACTAGGTTACGAGCAGTACTTC. It yields the protein CASSPGGLGYEQYF.